This record looks at one T cell receptor (beta chain) sequence and its context. The data derive from a study of T cell changes during pregnancy in multiple sclerosis. Assay used: immunoSEQ multiplex PCR; TCRdb lists only in-frame clones, some missing. In the table there are 35,000 to 45,000 clones, about 92% of which are singletons. The sequence derives from a female donor with multiple sclerosis, enrolled in a pregnancy study. Material: CD8+ T cells from peripheral blood mononuclear cells, obtained in the third trimester of pregnancy.

The CDR3 reads CASSLDRSGYTF. Written as DNA, the CDR3 is TGTGCCAGCAGCTTGGACAGAAGTGGCTACACCTTC. The chain uses TRBV7-9 and TRBJ1-2; TRBD1 is a possible D gene (6 bases). The CDR3 spans 12 residues. Germline V lookup: CDR1 SEHNR, CDR2 FQNEAQ (reference sequence). The ends were cut back, 3 bases at V and 7 bases at J, with 9 bases in the middle. The whole variable domain, filled in from reference TRBV7-9 and TRBJ1-2, reads DTGVSQNPRHKITKRGQNVTFRCDPISEHNRLYWYRQTLGQGPEFLTYFQNEAQLEKSRLLSDRFSAERPKGSFSTLEIQRTEQGDSAMYLCASSLDRSGYTFGSGTRLTVV.